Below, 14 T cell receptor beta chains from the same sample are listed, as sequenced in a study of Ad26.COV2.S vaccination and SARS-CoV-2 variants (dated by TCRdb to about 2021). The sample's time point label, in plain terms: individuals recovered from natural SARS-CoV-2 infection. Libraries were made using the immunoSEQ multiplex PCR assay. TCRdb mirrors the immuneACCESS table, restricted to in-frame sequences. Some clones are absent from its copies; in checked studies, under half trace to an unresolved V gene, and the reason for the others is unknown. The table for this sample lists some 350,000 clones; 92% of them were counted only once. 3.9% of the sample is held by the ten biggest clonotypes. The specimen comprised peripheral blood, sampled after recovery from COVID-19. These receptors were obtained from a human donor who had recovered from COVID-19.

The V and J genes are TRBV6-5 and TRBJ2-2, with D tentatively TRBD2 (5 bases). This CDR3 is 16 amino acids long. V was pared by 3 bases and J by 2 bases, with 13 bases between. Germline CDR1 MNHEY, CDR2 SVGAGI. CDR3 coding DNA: TGTGCCAGCAGTTATACTAACGGGGTTAACACCGGGGAGCTGTTTTTT. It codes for CASSYTNGVNTGELFF.

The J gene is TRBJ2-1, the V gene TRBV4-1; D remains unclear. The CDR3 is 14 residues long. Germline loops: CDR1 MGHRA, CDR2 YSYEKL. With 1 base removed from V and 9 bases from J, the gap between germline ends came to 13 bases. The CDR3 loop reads CASSQVFQVVEQFF. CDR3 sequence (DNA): TGCGCCAGCAGCCAAGTCTTCCAGGTTGTTGAGCAGTTCTTC.

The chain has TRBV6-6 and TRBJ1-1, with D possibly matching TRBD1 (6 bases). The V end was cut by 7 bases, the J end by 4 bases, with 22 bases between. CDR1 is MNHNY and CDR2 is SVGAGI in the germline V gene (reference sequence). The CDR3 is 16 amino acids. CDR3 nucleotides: TGTGCCAGCACCCCAGGGCCAGGGGAAGTGGGCACTGAAGCTTTCTTT. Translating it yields CASTPGPGEVGTEAFF.

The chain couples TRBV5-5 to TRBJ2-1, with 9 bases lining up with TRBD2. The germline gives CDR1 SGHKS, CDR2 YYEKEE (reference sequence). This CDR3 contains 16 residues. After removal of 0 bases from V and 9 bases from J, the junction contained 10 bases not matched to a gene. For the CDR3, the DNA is TGTGCCAGCAGCTTGGCTGCGGGGGGGATTTATGGTGAGCAGTTCTTC. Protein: CASSLAAGGIYGEQFF.

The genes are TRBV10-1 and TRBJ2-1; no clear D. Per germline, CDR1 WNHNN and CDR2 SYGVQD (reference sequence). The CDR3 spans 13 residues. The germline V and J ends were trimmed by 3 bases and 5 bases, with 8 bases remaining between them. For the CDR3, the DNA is TGCGCCAGCAGTGAAGGGCTTGACAATGAGCAGTTCTTC. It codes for CASSEGLDNEQFF.

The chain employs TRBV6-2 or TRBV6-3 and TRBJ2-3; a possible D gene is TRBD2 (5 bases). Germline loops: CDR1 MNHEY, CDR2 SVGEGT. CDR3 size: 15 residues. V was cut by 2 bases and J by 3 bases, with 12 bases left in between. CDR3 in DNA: TGTGCCAGCAGTTACCCCGGGATGGGTACAGATACGCAGTATTTT. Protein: CASSYPGMGTDTQYF.

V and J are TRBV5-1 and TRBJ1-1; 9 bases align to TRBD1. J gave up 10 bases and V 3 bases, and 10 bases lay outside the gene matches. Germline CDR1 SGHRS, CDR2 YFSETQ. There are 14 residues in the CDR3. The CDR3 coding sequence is TGCGCCAGCAGCTCCTCCGGGACAGGGTCCCGAGCTTTCTTT. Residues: CASSSSGTGSRAFF. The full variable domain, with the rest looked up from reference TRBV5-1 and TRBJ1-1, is KAGVTQTPRYLIKTRGQQVTLSCSPISGHRSVSWYQQTPGQGLQFLFEYFSETQRNKGNFPGRFSGRQFSNSRSEMNVSTLELGDSALYLCASSSSGTGSRAFFGQGTRLTVV.

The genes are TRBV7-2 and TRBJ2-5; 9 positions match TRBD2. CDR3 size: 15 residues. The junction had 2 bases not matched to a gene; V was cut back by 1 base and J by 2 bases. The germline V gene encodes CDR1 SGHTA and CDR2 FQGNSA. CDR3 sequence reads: CASSLGLAGQETQYF. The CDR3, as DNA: TGTGCCAGCAGCTTAGGGCTAGCGGGGCAAGAGACCCAGTACTTC.

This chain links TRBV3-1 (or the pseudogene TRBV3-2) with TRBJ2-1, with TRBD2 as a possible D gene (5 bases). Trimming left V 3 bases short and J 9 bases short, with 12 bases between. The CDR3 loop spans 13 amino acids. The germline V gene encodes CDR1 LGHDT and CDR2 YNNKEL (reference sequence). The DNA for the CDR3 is TGTGCCAGCAGCCAGAACCTACTAGGTGAGCAGTTCTTC. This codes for CASSQNLLGEQFF.

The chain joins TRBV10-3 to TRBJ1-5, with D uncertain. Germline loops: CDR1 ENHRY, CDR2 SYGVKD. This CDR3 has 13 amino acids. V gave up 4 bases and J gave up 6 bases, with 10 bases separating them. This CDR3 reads CAISADGVQPQHF. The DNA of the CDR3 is TGTGCCATCAGTGCCGACGGGGTTCAGCCCCAGCATTTT.

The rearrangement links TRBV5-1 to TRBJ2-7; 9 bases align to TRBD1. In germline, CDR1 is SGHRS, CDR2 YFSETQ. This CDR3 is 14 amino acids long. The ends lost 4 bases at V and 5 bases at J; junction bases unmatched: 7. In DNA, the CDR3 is TGCGCCAGCAGCCCGGAGGGACAGGGAAACGAGCAGTACTTC. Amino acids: CASSPEGQGNEQYF.

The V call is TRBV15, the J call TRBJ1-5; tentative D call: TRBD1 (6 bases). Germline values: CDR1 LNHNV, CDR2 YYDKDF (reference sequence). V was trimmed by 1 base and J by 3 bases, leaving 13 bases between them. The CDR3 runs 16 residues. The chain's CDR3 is CATSRADRYDNQPQHF. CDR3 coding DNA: TGTGCCACCAGCAGAGCAGACAGGTATGACAATCAGCCCCAGCATTTT.

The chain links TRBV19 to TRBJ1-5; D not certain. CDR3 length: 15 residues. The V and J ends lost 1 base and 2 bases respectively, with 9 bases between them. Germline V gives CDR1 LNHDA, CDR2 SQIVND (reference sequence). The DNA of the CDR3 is TGTGCCAGTAGTATAGGGAAGGGAGGCAATCAGCCCCAGCATTTT. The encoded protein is CASSIGKGGNQPQHF.

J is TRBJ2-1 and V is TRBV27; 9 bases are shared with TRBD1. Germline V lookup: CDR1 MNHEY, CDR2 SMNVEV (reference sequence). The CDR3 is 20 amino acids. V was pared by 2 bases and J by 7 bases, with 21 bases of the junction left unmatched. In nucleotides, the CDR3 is TGTGCCAGCAGTTTAACAGGAGACCCGAGTAACAGGGGGCCGGGGAATGAGCAGTTCTTC. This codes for CASSLTGDPSNRGPGNEQFF.